This entry concerns a single T cell receptor (beta chain). The CDR3 runs 16 residues. The germline V gene encodes CDR1 SGHVS and CDR2 FQNEAQ. V dropped 3 bases and J dropped 4; count of bases not matched to a gene: 7. This sample stems from a study of CD8+ T cells in alopecia areata. In the study overall: Percent of scalp involved defined treated patients' severity scores.

The sample's treatment: oral pan-JAK inhibitor, 5-10 mg twice daily. Sequencing templates came from extracted RNA that was reverse transcribed into cDNA. This table comes from immunoSEQ multiplex PCR, and its TCRdb copy is limited to in-frame clones, with some not included. The sample contains fewer than 150,000 clones, 80% to 90% of which appear only once. J is TRBJ2-7 and V is TRBV7-8; 12 nucleotides agree with TRBD1. This receptor was taken from a human donor with alopecia areata. Sequences were derived from CD8+ T cells sorted from blood, sampled at week 4, from a patient treated with tofacitinib. The CDR3 DNA is TGTGCCAGCAGCTTCTCTCGGGGACAGGGGGCTTACGAGCAGTACTTC. It is translated as CASSFSRGQGAYEQYF.